This T cell receptor beta chain was identified during a study of T cell repertoires in cytomegalovirus infection. Using its own MiXCR run on the reads, TCRdb lists one record per CDR3 protein. Among 200,000 to 250,000 distinct CDR3 sequences, roughly 34% were seen once, and the ten largest hold approximately 60%. About this clonotype itself: The antigen is not known.

V dropped 1 base and J dropped 6 bases, with 15 bases sitting between them. From germline, CDR1 is MDHEN and CDR2 SYDVKM. The CDR3 is made up of 16 amino acids. This sequence originates from a human donor in good health (CMV status not recorded). Some clones in this sample may be carry-over from other donors' samples. The source material was CD8+ T cells from cultured PBMCs, sampled from culture after CMV antigen stimulation. The V call is TRBV28, the J call TRBJ2-2; a weak D match, TRBD1 (6 bases). DNA of the CDR3: TGTGCCAGCAGTTTATACGCAGGGGATTTGGCCGGGGAGCTGTTTTTT. Translated: CASSLYAGDLAGELFF.